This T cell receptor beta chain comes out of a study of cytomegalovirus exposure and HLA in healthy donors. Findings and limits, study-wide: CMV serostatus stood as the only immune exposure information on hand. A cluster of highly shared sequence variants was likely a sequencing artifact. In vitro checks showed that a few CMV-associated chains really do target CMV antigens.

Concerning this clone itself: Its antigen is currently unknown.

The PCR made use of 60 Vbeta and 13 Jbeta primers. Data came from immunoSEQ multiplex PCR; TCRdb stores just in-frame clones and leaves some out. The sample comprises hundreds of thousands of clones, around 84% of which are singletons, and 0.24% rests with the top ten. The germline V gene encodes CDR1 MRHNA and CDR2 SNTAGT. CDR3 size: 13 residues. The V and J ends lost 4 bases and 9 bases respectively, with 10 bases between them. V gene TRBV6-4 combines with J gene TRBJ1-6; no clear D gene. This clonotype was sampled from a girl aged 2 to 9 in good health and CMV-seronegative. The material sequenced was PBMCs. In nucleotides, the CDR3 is TGTGCCAGCAGTGCGGAGGGAGGTTCACCCCTCCACTTT. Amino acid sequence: CASSAEGGSPLHF.